Below, 28 T cell receptor beta chains from the same sample are listed, as sequenced in a study of OX40 agonist ivuxolimab in advanced cancers. Sequencing was performed with immunoSEQ multiplex PCR; in TCRdb, only in-frame clones are kept and a portion is missing. The sample includes under 40,000 clones, 80% to 90% of them seen just once. Sequenced here: CD4+ or CD8+ T cells sorted from blood, sampled in a trial of the OX40 agonist ivuxolimab. These receptors were taken from an adult with an advanced solid tumor such as melanoma, head and neck, liver or kidney cancer.

This clone was picked up one time. The chain is built from TRBV4-1 and TRBJ2-3, with 11 bases aligning to TRBD1. This CDR3 comprises 14 residues. V gave up 3 bases and J gave up 5 bases; unmatched junction bases: 1. Per germline, CDR1 MGHRA and CDR2 YSYEKL. CDR3: CASSQDRGRDTQYF. In DNA, the CDR3 is TGCGCCAGCAGCCAGGACAGGGGGCGAGATACGCAGTATTTT.

This clone was seen once. The chain combines TRBV29-1 with TRBJ2-2; D not certain. Germline V lookup: CDR1 SQVTM, CDR2 ANQGSEA. This CDR3 contains 13 residues. V was cut by 6 bases and J by 0 bases, with 8 bases left in between. DNA for the CDR3: TGCAGCGTGGAGACACCGAACACCGGGGAGCTGTTTTTT. This translates into CSVETPNTGELFF.

The rearrangement uses TRBV27 and TRBJ2-3; 9 bases match TRBD2. CDR1 and CDR2 (germline): MNHEY, SMNVEV (reference sequence). The CDR3 contains 15 residues. Trimming at V came to 0 bases and at J to 7 bases, leaving 5 bases not matched to a gene. CDR3 amino acids: CASSLSAGGPNTQYF. The CDR3 DNA follows: TGTGCCAGCAGTTTATCGGCGGGAGGGCCTAATACGCAGTATTTT.

The rearrangement joins TRBV4-1 to TRBJ2-1; D might be TRBD2 (5 bases). CDR3 size: 17 residues. Germline V gene data show CDR1 as MGHRA and CDR2 as YSYEKL. V was cut by 0 bases and J by 8 bases, with 20 bases left in between. The CDR3 loop is CASSQDQNSGIYDEQFF. As DNA, the CDR3 is TGCGCCAGCAGCCAAGACCAAAATTCGGGGATTTACGATGAGCAGTTCTTC.

The rearrangement joins TRBV9 to TRBJ2-5; 7 bases are shared with TRBD2. TRBJ2-7 explains the end of the DNA better; the J call may be wrong. Looked up from germline, CDR1 is SGDLS and CDR2 is YYNGEE. This CDR3 is built from 14 residues. CDR3 coding DNA: TGTGCCAGCAGCGTCCACGGCGGGGGCTACGAGCAGTACTTC. This sequence encodes CASSVHGGGYEQYF.

V is TRBV9 and J is TRBJ2-1; 8 bases fit TRBD1. This CDR3 has 15 amino acids. V lost 0 bases, J lost 8 bases, and 7 bases stayed unmatched. CDR1 is SGDLS, CDR2 YYNGEE, per germline. CDR3 sequence reads: CASSVGDQGADEQFF. As DNA, the CDR3 is TGTGCCAGCAGCGTAGGGGACCAGGGGGCCGATGAGCAGTTCTTC.

Written as DNA, the CDR3 is TGTGCCAGCAGCTCCGGGACAGGGGGACCAGATACGCAGTATTTT. Translated, it gives CASSSGTGGPDTQYF. This chain links TRBV11-1 with TRBJ2-3, with 11 bases fitting TRBD1. V lost 4 bases to trimming and J lost 4 bases; unmatched junction nucleotides: 4. Per the germline V gene, CDR1 is SGHAT and CDR2 is FQDESV (reference sequence). The CDR3 contains 15 residues.

In DNA, the CDR3 is TGTGCCAGCAGTTTAGTCGCGACTAGCGGATACAATGAGCAGTTCTTC. Its translation is CASSLVATSGYNEQFF. The chain links TRBV28 to TRBJ2-1, with 9 bases aligning to TRBD2. Per germline, CDR1 MDHEN and CDR2 SYDVKM. V dropped 2 bases and J dropped 4; count of bases not matched to a gene: 6. The CDR3 extends over 16 amino acids.

The rearrangement uses TRBV25-1 and TRBJ2-7, with TRBD1 matching 8 bases. V dropped 0 bases and J dropped 5; count of bases not matched to a gene: 9. This CDR3 is 16 amino acids long. Germline CDR1 and CDR2: MGHDK and SYGVNS. Here the CDR3 reads CASSEYWDRRLDEQYF. CDR3 nucleotides: TGTGCCAGCAGTGAATATTGGGACAGGCGCCTGGACGAGCAGTACTTC.

The table lists this clone with a few counts. The chain carries TRBV6-5 and TRBJ2-1; D may be TRBD1 or TRBD2 (6 bases each). CDR3 length: 14 residues. The V gene lost 7 bases and the J gene lost 3 bases, with 13 bases spanning the gap. Germline V gene data show CDR1 as MNHEY and CDR2 as SVGAGI. CDR3 DNA: TGTGCCAGCAAGGGGGGAGGAATCTACAATGAGCAGTTCTTC. Translation gives CASKGGGIYNEQFF.

This clone was observed a handful of times. This rearrangement joins TRBV27 to TRBJ1-4; TRBD1 agrees at 11 bases. CDR1 MNHEY and CDR2 SMNVEV come from the germline V gene (reference sequence). Trimming took 2 bases from V and 0 from J; bases not matched to a gene: 2. This CDR3 has 17 residues. This CDR3 reads CASSLGTGGTTNEKLFF. Here the CDR3 DNA reads TGTGCCAGCAGTTTAGGGACAGGGGGGACAACTAATGAAAAACTGTTTTTT.

This clone was seen a few times. The chain combines TRBV10-2 with TRBJ2-7; no reliable D call. This CDR3 has 13 amino acids. V dropped 0 bases and J dropped 4 bases, with 7 bases sitting between them. Germline CDR1 WSHSY, CDR2 SAAADI. The CDR3 DNA follows: TGCGCCAGCAGTGAGTCGCCACAGTACGAGCAGTACTTC. Protein: CASSESPQYEQYF.

This chain links TRBV7-3 with TRBJ2-1, with D perhaps given as TRBD1 or TRBD2 (5 bases each). This CDR3 has 14 residues. V was cut by 5 bases and J by 11 bases, with 19 bases left in between. CDR1 is SGHTA, CDR2 FQGTGA, per germline. The CDR3 spells CASSPGTNIEQQFF. In DNA, the CDR3 is TGTGCCAGCAGCCCCGGGACCAATATTGAACAGCAGTTCTTC.

Details on this clone: Germline and junction disagree at one end, which may indicate a read error. The rearrangement links TRBV13 to TRBJ2-3; TRBD1 agrees at 10 bases. This CDR3 spans 18 amino acids. Germline loops: CDR1 PRHDT, CDR2 FYEKMQ (reference sequence). The CDR3 DNA is TGTGCCAGCAGCCCGTACCGCGGGACAGGGGTAGGCACGGATACGCAGTATTTT. Translating gives CASSPYRGTGVGTDTQYF.

The chain employs TRBV5-4 and TRBJ2-7; no definite D call. CDR1 is SGHNT, CDR2 YYREEE, per germline (reference sequence). The CDR3 length is 13 residues. The V end was cut by 2 bases, the J end by 2 bases, with 8 bases between. The chain's CDR3 is CASSFPDTYEQYF. The CDR3 bases are TGTGCCAGCAGCTTCCCCGATACCTACGAGCAGTACTTC.

The chain couples TRBV7-8 to TRBJ2-5, with TRBD2 identical over 10 bases. V was pared by 4 bases and J by 2 bases, with 10 bases of the junction left unmatched. Per germline, CDR1 SGHVS and CDR2 FQNEAQ. The CDR3 totals 17 residues. The CDR3 reads CASSSLLAGSLQETQYF. In DNA, the CDR3 is TGTGCCAGCAGCTCGTTACTAGCGGGAAGCCTTCAAGAGACCCAGTACTTC. The whole variable domain, filled in from reference TRBV7-8 and TRBJ2-5, reads GAGVSQSPRYKVAKRGQDVALRCDPISGHVSLFWYQQALGQGPEFLTYFQNEAQLDKSGLPSDRFFAERPEGSVSTLKIQRTQQEDSAVYLCASSSLLAGSLQETQYFGPGTRLLVL.

The V gene is TRBV6-5, the J gene TRBJ1-2, with a weak D call TRBD1 (6 bases). With 0 bases removed from V and 1 base from J, the gap between germline ends came to 12 bases. Germline values: CDR1 MNHEY, CDR2 SVGAGI. This CDR3 has 16 amino acids. CDR3 amino acids: CASSYSRDIINYGYTF. The DNA for the CDR3 is TGTGCCAGCAGTTACTCCCGGGACATTATTAACTATGGCTACACCTTC.

The V call is TRBV4-1, the J call TRBJ2-5, with 8 bases that match TRBD1. This CDR3 region has 13 residues. Germline-derived CDR1 and CDR2 are MGHRA and YSYEKL. Trimming at V came to 4 bases and at J to 5 bases, leaving 3 bases not matched to a gene. The CDR3 nucleotides read TGCGCCAGCAGCCTTGGACAGGGTGAGACCCAGTACTTC. Protein product: CASSLGQGETQYF.

The genes are TRBV27 and TRBJ1-4; D is unclear. The CDR3 covers 14 residues. Germline V lookup: CDR1 MNHEY, CDR2 SMNVEV (reference sequence). V lost 7 bases to trimming and J lost 3 bases, with 12 bases between them. DNA for the CDR3: TGTGCCAGCAAAGACCAAATTTCTAATGAAAAACTGTTTTTT. Its translation: CASKDQISNEKLFF.

The chain uses TRBV19 and TRBJ2-7, with D possibly TRBD1 on 6 matching bases. The CDR3 covers 15 residues. V dropped 6 bases and J dropped 0 bases, with 15 bases sitting between them. Germline-derived CDR1 and CDR2 are LNHDA and SQIVND (reference sequence). CDR3 loop: CASRETGTPSYEQYF. The CDR3 coding sequence is TGTGCCAGTAGAGAAACCGGGACACCCTCCTACGAGCAGTACTTC.

The chain couples TRBV9 to TRBJ2-5, with TRBD2 matching over 12 bases. Germline V gene sequence: CDR1 SGDLS, CDR2 YYNGEE. After removal of 0 bases from V and 2 bases from J, the junction contained 11 bases not matched to a gene. The CDR3 runs 19 residues. CDR3 coding DNA: TGTGCCAGCAGCGTAGGTCGAGGGGCTAGCGGGAGGGGTCAAGAGACCCAGTACTTC. Translating it yields CASSVGRGASGRGQETQYF. Full variable domain (remainder filled in from reference TRBV9 and TRBJ2-5): DSGVTQTPKHLITATGQRVTLRCSPRSGDLSVYWYQQSLDQGLQFLIQYYNGEERAKGNILERFSAQQFPDLHSELNLSSLELGDSALYFCASSVGRGASGRGQETQYFGPGTRLLVL.

The chain uses TRBV21-1 and TRBJ2-5; TRBD1 is taken as the D call from the table, unchecked against the DNA. TRBV21-1 is noted as a pseudogene. The CDR3 covers 14 residues. CDR3 in amino acids: CASIKRQVQETQYF. Written as DNA, the CDR3 is TGTGCCAGTATAAAAAGACAGGTCCAAGAGACCCAGTACTTC.

V gene TRBV7-9 combines with J gene TRBJ2-3; 11 bases line up with TRBD2. This CDR3 is 17 amino acids long. The ends lost 1 base at V and 2 bases at J; junction bases unmatched: 5. Germline values: CDR1 SEHNR, CDR2 FQNEAQ (reference sequence). The CDR3 DNA is TGTGCCAGCAGCTTAGATAGACTAGCGGGGATCACAGATACGCAGTATTTT. This sequence encodes CASSLDRLAGITDTQYF.

J is TRBJ2-7 and V is TRBV19; D is perhaps TRBD1 (5 bases). Germline CDR1 and CDR2: LNHDA and SQIVND (reference sequence). The V end was cut by 1 base, the J end by 2 bases, with 12 bases between. This CDR3 has 15 amino acids. CDR3 region: CASSIVGLDTYEQYF. CDR3 nucleotides: TGTGCCAGTAGTATAGTGGGGCTCGACACCTACGAGCAGTACTTC.

The chain joins TRBV18 to TRBJ2-7; D unclear. Looked up from germline, CDR1 is KGHSH and CDR2 is LQKENI. The CDR3 has 15 amino acids. V was cut by 4 bases and J by 2 bases, with 15 bases left in between. DNA of the CDR3: TGTGCCAGCTCACTCAAGGCCCTTCGGACCTACGAGCAGTACTTC. Its translation is CASSLKALRTYEQYF.

This clone turned up a few times. The chain joins TRBV11-2 to TRBJ2-5; possible D gene TRBD2, 5 bases. With 1 base removed from V and 5 bases from J, the gap between germline ends came to 11 bases. The CDR3 extends over 14 amino acids. Germline loops: CDR1 SGHAT, CDR2 FQNNGV. The CDR3 coding sequence is TGTGCCAGCAGCTTAGTCATGGAGGCGGAGACCCAGTACTTC. As protein: CASSLVMEAETQYF.

V and J are TRBV7-9 and TRBJ2-1; D remains ambiguous. The CDR3 is made up of 17 amino acids. The germline gives CDR1 SEHNR, CDR2 FQNEAQ (reference sequence). The V gene lost 2 bases and the J gene lost 0 bases, with 14 bases spanning the gap. CDR3 protein: CASSLKAPGNSYNEQFF. The CDR3 DNA reads as TGTGCCAGCAGCTTAAAGGCGCCAGGCAACTCCTACAATGAGCAGTTCTTC.

This clone was seen a handful of times. V gene TRBV11-2 combines with J gene TRBJ1-5; D is ambiguous. V was shortened by 3 bases and J by 1 base, with 4 bases between the two germline ends. The V gene's germline CDR1 is SGHAT and CDR2 FQNNGV. CDR3 length: 13 amino acids. CDR3 DNA: TGTGCCAGCAGCTTGGACAGCAATCAGCCCCAGCATTTT. It codes for CASSLDSNQPQHF.